Sequencing of this T cell receptor beta chain was carried out in a study of T cell responses to AZD1222 COVID-19 vaccine. Germline V gives CDR1 MNHEY, CDR2 SVGEGT. V lost 5 bases to trimming and J lost 5 bases; unmatched junction nucleotides: 5. CDR3 length: 15 residues. The table came from immunoSEQ multiplex PCR; TCRdb's copy has only in-frame clones and leaves some out. The sample contains 110,000 or so clones, about 88% of which appear only once. Points on this clone: Its antigen is as yet unknown.

Whole-study findings and limits: Just 6 or 7 AZD1222 recipients were seropositive at baseline. A rise in Spike-specific TCR breadth and depth followed two AZD1222 doses. Variant regions that are unmutated are reportedly the target of nearly half of spike-specific TCRs. The donors showed a predominance of white British ancestry and of females, with possible underestimation of clonal diversity.

The receptor was isolated from an adult who received the AZD1222 COVID-19 vaccine. The rearrangement links TRBV6-2 or TRBV6-3 to TRBJ2-3; 12 nucleotides align to TRBD2. Source: peripheral blood, taken 28 days after the second AZD1222 dose. The CDR3 nucleotides read TGTGCCAGCAGTGATCTAGCGGGGGGGCTAGATACGCAGTATTTT. Protein: CASSDLAGGLDTQYF.